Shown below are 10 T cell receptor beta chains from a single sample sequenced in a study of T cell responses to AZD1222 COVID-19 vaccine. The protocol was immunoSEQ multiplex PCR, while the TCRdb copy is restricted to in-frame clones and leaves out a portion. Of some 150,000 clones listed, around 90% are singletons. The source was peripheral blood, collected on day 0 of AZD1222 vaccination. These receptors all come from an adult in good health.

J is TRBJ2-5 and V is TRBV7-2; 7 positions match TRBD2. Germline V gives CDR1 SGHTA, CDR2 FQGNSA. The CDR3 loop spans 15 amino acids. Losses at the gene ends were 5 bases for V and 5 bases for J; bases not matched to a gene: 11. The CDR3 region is CASSPLLTSRETQYF. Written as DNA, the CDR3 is TGTGCCAGCAGCCCCCTCCTGACTAGCCGCGAGACCCAGTACTTC.

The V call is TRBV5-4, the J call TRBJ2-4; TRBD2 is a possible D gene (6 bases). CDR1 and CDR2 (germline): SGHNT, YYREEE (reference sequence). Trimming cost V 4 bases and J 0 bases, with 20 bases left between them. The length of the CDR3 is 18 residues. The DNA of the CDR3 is TGTGCCAGCAGCGGGGGGAGTGAGGATCTTCTAGCCAAAAACATTCAGTACTTC. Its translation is CASSGGSEDLLAKNIQYF.

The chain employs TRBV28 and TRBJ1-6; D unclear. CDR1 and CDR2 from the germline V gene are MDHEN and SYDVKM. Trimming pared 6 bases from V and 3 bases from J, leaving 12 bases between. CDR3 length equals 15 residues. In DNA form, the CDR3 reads TGTGCCAGCAGATTGAGGGCGGGCTATAATTCACCCCTCCACTTT. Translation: CASRLRAGYNSPLHF.

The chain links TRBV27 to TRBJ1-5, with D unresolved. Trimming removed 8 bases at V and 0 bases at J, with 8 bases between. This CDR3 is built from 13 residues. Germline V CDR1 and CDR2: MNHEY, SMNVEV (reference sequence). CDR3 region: CASQRHSNQPQHF. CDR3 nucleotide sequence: TGTGCCAGCCAGAGACATAGCAATCAGCCCCAGCATTTT.

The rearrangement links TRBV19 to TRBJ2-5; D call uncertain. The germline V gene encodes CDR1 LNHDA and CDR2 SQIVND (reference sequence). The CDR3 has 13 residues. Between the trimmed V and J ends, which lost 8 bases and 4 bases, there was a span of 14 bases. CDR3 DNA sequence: TGTGCCAGTGGGTCCGCACGGCGAGAGACCCAGTACTTC. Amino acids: CASGSARRETQYF.

The CDR3 DNA sequence: TGTGCCACCCGAAGGGCCAACACTGAAGCTTTCTTT. Protein sequence: CATRRANTEAFF. The chain uses TRBV6-5 and TRBJ1-1; D gene unclear. The ends were cut back, 10 bases at V and 2 bases at J, with 11 bases in the middle. This CDR3 is 12 amino acids long. Per germline, CDR1 MNHEY and CDR2 SVGAGI.

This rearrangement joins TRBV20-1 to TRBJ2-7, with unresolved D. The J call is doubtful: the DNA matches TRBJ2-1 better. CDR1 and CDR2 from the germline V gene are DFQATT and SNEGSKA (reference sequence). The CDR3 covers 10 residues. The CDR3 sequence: CSADDGEQFF. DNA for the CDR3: TGCAGTGCTGATGATGGTGAGCAGTTCTTC.

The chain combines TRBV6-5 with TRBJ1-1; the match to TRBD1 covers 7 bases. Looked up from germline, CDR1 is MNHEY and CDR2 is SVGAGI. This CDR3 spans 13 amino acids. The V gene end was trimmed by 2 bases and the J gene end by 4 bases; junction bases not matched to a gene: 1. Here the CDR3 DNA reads TGTGCCAGCAGTTACCGGGACAGCACTGAAGCTTTCTTT. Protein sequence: CASSYRDSTEAFF.

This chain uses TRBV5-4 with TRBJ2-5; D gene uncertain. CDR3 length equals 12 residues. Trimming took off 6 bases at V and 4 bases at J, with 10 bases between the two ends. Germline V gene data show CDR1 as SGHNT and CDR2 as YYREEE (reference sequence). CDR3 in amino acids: CASNGFSETQYF. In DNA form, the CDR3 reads TGTGCCAGCAACGGGTTTTCAGAGACCCAGTACTTC.

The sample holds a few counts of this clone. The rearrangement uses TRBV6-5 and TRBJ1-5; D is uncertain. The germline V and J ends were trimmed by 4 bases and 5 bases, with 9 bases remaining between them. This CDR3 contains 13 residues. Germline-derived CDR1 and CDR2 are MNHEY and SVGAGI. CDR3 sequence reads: CASSSSEDQPQHF. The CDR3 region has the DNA TGTGCCAGCAGTTCCTCAGAGGATCAGCCCCAGCATTTT.